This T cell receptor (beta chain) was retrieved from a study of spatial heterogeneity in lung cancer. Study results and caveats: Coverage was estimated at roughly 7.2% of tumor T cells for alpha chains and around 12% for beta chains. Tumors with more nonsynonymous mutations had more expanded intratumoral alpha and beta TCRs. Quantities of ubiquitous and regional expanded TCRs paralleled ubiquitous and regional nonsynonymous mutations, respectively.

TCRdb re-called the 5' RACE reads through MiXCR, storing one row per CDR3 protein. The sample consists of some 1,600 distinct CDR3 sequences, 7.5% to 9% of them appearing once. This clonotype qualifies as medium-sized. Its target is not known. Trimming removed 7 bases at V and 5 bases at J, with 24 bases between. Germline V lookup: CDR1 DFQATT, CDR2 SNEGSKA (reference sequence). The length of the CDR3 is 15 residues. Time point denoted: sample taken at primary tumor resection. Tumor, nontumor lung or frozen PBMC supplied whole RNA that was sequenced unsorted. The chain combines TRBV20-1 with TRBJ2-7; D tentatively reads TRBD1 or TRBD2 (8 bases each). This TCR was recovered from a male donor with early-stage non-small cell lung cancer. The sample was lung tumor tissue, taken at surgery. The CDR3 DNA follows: TGCAGTGGGAACCGGGGGGGACAGGATATCGACGAGCAGTACTTC. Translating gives CSGNRGGQDIDEQYF.